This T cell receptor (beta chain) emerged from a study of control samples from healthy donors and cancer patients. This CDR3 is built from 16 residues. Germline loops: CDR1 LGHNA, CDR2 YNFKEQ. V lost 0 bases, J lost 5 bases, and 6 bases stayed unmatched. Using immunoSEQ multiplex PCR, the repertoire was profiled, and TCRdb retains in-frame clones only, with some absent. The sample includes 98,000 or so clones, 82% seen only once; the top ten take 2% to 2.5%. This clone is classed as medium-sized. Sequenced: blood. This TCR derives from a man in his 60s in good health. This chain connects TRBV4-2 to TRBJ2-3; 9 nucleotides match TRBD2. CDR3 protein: CASSQEGAGGGDTQYF. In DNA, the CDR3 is TGTGCCAGCAGCCAAGAAGGAGCGGGGGGAGGAGATACGCAGTATTTT.